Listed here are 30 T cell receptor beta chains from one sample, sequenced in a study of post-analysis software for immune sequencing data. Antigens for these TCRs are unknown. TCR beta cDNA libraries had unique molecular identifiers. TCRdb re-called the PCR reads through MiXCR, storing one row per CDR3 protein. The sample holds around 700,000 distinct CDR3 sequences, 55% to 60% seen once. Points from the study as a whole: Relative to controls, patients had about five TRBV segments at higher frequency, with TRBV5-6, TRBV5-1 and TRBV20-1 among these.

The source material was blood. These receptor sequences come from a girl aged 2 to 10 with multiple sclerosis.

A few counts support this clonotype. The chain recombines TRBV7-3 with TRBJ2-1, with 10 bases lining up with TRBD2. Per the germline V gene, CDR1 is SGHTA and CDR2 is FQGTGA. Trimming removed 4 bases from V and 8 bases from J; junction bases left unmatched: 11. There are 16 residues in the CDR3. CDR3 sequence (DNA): TGTGCCAGCAGCTCCCTTCCTAGCGGGAGCGGGTATGAGCAGTTCTTC. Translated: CASSSLPSGSGYEQFF.

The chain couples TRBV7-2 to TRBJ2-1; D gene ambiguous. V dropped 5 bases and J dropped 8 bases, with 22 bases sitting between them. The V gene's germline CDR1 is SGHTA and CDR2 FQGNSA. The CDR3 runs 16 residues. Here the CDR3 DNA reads TGTGCCAGCAGCCCAAAGGACCCCCTAGAGATCCATGAGCAGTTCTTC. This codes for CASSPKDPLEIHEQFF.

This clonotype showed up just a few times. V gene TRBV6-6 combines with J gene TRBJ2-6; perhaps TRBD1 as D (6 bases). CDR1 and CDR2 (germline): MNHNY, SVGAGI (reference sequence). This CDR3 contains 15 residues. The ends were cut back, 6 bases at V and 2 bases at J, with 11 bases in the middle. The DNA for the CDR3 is TGTGCCAGCAGCCCTGACAGGACTGGGGCCAACGTCCTGACTTTC. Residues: CASSPDRTGANVLTF.

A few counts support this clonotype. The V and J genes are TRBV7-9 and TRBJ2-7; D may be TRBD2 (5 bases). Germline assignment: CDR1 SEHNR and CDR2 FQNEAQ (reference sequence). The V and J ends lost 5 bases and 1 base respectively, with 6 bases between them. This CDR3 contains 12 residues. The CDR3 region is CASSRESYEQYF. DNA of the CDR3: TGTGCCAGCAGCCGGGAATCCTACGAGCAGTACTTC.

Here the CDR3 reads CSAPSGAVNYGYTF. The CDR3 DNA is TGCAGTGCTCCGAGTGGTGCAGTTAACTATGGCTACACCTTC. The chain links TRBV20-1 to TRBJ1-2; D is unresolved. Germline assignment: CDR1 DFQATT and CDR2 SNEGSKA (reference sequence). V lost 5 bases, J lost 1 base, and 14 bases lay in between. The length of the CDR3 is 14 residues.

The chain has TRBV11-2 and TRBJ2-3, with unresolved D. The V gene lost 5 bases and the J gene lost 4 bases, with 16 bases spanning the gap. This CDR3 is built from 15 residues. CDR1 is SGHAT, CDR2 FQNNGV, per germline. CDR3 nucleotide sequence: TGTGCCAGCAGCGCCTGGAGTGGGCTTTCAGATACGCAGTATTTT. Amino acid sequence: CASSAWSGLSDTQYF.

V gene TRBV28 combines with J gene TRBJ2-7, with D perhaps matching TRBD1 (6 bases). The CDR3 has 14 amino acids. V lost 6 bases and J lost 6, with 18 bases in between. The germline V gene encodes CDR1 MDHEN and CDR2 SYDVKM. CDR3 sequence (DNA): TGTGCCAGCAGCCGGACAGCCGTTCGGGGCGAGCAGTACTTC. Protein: CASSRTAVRGEQYF.

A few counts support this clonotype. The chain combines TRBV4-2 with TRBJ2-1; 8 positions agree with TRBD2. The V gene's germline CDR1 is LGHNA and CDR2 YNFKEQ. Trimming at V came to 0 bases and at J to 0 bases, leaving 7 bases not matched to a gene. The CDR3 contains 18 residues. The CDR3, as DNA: TGTGCCAGCAGCCAAGATCTGCCCAGCGGGAGCTCCTACAATGAGCAGTTCTTC. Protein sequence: CASSQDLPSGSSYNEQFF.

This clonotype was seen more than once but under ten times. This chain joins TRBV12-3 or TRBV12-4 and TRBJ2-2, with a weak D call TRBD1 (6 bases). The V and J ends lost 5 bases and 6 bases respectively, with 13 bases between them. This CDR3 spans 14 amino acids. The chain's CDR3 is CASSEQGYAGELFF. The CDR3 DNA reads TGTGCCAGCAGTGAACAGGGTTACGCCGGGGAGCTGTTTTTT.

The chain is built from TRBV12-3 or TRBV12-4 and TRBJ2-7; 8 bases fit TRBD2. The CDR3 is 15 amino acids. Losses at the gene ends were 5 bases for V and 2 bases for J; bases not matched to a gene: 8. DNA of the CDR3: TGTGCCAGCAGTGTAAGAGCGGGAGCTACCTACGAGCAGTACTTC. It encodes CASSVRAGATYEQYF.

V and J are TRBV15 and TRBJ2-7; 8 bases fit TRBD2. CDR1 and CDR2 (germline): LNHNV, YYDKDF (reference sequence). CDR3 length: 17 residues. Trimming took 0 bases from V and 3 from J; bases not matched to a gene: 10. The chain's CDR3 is CATSRDSPAGEYYEQYF. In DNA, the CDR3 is TGTGCCACCAGCAGAGATAGCCCAGCGGGGGAATACTACGAGCAGTACTTC.

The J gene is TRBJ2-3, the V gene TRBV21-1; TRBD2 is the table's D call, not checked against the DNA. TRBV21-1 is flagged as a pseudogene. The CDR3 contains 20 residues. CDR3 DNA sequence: TGTGCCAGCAGCAAAGGTCCCGGGACTGGACACCTCACTAGCACAGATACGCAGTATTTT. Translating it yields CASSKGPGTGHLTSTDTQYF.

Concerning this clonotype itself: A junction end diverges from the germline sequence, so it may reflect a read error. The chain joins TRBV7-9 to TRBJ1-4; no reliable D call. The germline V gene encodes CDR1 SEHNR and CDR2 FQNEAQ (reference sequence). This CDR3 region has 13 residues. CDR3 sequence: CASNLAGLEKLFF. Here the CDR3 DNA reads TGTGCCAGCAACTTAGCCGGACTTGAAAAACTGTTTTTT.

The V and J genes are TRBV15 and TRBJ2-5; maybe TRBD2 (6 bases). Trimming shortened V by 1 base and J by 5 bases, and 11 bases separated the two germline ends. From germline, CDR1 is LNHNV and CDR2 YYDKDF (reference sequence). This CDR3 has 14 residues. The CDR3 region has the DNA TGTGCCACCAGCAGAGTCCCGGGGGACGAGACCCAGTACTTC. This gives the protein CATSRVPGDETQYF.

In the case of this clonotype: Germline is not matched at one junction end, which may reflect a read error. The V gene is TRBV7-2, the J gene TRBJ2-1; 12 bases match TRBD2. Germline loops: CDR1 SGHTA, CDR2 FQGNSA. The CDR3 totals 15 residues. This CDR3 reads CVSSPSGGALNEQFF. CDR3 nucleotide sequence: TGTGTCAGCAGCCCTAGCGGGGGGGCCTTAAATGAGCAGTTCTTC.

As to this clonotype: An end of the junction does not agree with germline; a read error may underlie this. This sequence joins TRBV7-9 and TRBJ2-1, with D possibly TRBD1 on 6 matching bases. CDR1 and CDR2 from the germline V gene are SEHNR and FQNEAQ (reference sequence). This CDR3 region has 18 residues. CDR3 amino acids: CTSSMHHGLNRDLNEQFF. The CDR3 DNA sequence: TGTACCAGCAGCATGCACCACGGCCTGAACAGGGACCTCAATGAGCAGTTCTTC.

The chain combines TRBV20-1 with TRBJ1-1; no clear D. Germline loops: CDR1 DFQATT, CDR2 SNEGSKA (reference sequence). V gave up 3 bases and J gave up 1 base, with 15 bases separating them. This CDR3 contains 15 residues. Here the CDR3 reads CSARRLGGENTEAFF. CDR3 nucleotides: TGCAGTGCTAGGAGATTGGGTGGAGAGAACACTGAAGCTTTCTTT.

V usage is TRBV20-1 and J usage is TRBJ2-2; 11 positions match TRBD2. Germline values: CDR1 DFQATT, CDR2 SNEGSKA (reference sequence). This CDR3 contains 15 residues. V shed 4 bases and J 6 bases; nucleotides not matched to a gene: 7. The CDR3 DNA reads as TGCAGTGCTACAATAGCGGGGGGGCCTCCCGGGGAGCTGTTTTTT. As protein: CSATIAGGPPGELFF.

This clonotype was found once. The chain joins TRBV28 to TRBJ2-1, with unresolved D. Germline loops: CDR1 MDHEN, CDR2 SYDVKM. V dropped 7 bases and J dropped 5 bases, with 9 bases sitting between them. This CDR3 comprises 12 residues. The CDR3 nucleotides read TGTGCCAGCACTTTTCCAAACAATGAGCAGTTCTTC. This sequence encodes CASTFPNNEQFF.

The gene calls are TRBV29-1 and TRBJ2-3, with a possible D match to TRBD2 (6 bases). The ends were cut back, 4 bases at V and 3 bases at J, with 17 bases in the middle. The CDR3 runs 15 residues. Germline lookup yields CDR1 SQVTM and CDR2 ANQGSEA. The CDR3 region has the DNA TGCAGCGTTGGCGGGTTAGCGGATGGGACAGATACGCAGTATTTT. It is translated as CSVGGLADGTDTQYF.

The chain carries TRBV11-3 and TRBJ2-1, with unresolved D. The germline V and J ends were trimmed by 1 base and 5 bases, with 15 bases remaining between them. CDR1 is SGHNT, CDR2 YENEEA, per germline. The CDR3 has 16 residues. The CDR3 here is CASSLGRLLNDNEQFF. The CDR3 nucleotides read TGTGCCAGCAGCTTAGGACGACTGCTAAATGACAATGAGCAGTTCTTC.

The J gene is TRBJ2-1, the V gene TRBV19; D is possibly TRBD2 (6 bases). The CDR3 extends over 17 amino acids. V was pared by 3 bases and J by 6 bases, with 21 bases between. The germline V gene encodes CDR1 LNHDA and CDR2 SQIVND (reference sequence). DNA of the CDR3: TGTGCCAGTAGTATTGTGAGACTAGTCCCCGCCCCCAATGAGCAGTTCTTC. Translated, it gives CASSIVRLVPAPNEQFF.

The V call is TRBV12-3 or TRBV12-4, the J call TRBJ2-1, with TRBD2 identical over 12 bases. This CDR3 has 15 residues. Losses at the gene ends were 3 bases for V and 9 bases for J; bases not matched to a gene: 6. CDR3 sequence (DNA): TGTGCCAGCAGTTTTGGACTAGCGGGATGGAGTGAGCAGTTCTTC. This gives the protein CASSFGLAGWSEQFF.

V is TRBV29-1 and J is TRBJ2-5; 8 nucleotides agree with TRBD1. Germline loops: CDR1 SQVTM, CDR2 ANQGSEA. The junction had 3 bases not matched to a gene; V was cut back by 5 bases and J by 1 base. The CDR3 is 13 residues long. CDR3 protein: CSVTGGAQETQYF. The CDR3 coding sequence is TGCAGCGTTACAGGGGGTGCCCAAGAGACCCAGTACTTC.

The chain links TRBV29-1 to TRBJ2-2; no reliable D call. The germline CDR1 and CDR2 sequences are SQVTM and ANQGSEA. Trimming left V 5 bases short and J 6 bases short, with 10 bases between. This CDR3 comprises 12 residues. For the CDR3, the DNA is TGCAGCGTTAGGGCCTCCTCCGGGGAGCTGTTTTTT. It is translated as CSVRASSGELFF.

The CDR3 region is CASSYLEGLAGDRHQETQYF. Here the CDR3 DNA reads TGTGCCAGCTCATACCTGGAGGGACTAGCGGGGGACCGACACCAAGAGACCCAGTACTTC. The chain recombines TRBV18 with TRBJ2-5; TRBD2 aligns across 14 bases. Germline lookup yields CDR1 KGHSH and CDR2 LQKENI. J was trimmed by 0 bases and V by 5 bases; bases with no gene match: 14. The CDR3 consists of 20 residues.

In nucleotides, the CDR3 is TGCAGTGTTCCACCCCACAATGAGCAGTTCTTC. Translating gives CSVPPHNEQFF. The V gene is TRBV20-1, the J gene TRBJ2-1; D remains ambiguous. The CDR3 has 11 amino acids. The germline V gene has CDR1 DFQATT and CDR2 SNEGSKA (reference sequence). Trimming took off 7 bases at V and 5 bases at J, with 9 bases between the two ends.

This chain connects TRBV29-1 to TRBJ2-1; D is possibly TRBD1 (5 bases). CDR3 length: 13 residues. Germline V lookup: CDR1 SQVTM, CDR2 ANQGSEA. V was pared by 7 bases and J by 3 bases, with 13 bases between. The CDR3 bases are TGCAGCGCCCCACAGGTGATCTACAATGAGCAGTTCTTC. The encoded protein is CSAPQVIYNEQFF.

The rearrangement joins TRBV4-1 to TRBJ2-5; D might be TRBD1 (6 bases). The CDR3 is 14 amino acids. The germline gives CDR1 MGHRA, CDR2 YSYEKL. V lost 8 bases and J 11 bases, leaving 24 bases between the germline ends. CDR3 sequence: CASRAILKAGEQYF. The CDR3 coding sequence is TGCGCCAGCCGCGCCATATTAAAAGCAGGGGAGCAGTACTTC.

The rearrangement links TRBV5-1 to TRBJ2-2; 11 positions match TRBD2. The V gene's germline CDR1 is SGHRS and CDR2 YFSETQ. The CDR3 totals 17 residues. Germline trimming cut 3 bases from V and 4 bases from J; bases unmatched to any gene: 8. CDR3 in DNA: TGCGCCAGCAGCTCAATCGGACTAGCGGGTGCCACCGGGGAGCTGTTTTTT. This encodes CASSSIGLAGATGELFF. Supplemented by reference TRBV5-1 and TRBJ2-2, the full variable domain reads KAGVTQTPRYLIKTRGQQVTLSCSPISGHRSVSWYQQTPGQGLQFLFEYFSETQRNKGNFPGRFSGRQFSNSRSEMNVSTLELGDSALYLCASSSIGLAGATGELFFGEGSRLTVL.